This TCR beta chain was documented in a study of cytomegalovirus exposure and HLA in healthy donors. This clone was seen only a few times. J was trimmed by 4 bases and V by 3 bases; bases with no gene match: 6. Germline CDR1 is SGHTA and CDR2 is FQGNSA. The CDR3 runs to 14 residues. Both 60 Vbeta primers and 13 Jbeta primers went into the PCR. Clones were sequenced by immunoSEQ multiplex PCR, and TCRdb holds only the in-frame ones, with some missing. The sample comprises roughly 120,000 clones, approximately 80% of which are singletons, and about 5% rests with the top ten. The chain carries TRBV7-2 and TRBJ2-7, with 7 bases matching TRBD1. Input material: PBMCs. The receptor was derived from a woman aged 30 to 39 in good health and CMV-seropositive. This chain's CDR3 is CASSFTAGGYEQYF. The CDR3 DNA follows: TGTGCCAGCAGCTTTACGGCAGGGGGTTACGAGCAGTACTTC.